This T cell receptor beta chain was documented in a study of tissue T cells after allogeneic stem cell transplantation. As regards this clone: Mouse germline and gene names are used.

The data were produced by immunoSEQ multiplex PCR, yet TCRdb's version contains in-frame clones alone and is incomplete. The sample carries under 25,000 clones, roughly 72% recorded once. The sequencing sample was made of spleen. The clonotype was recovered from a female BALB/c mouse in good health. Strain haplotype (MHC): H2-d.

The covered CDR3 bases are TGTGCCAGCAGCAGACAGTTTTCTGGAAATACGCTCTAT. This sequence encodes CASSRQFSGNTLY. The complete CDR3 protein is CASSRQFSGNTLYF. The J gene is TRBJ1-3, the V gene TRBV19; D might be TRBD1 (5 bases). With the read ending 1 residue before the CDR3 end, the germline J gene is used to fill in that end. The ends were cut back, 5 bases at V and 0 bases at J, with 9 bases in the middle. The CDR3 loop spans 14 amino acids. Per germline, CDR1 FNHDT and CDR2 SITEND (reference sequence).